The next 25 T cell receptor beta chains were all read from a single sample in a study of control samples from healthy donors and cancer patients. Some clones are missing from TCRdb's copy, which holds only in-frame ones; the method was immunoSEQ multiplex PCR. Seen here are 100,000 to 150,000 clones, approximately 87% observed once, and the top ten hold around 3%. The source material was blood. The source is a man in his 60s in good health.

This chain joins TRBV7-2 and TRBJ1-6; no clear D gene. Germline V gene data show CDR1 as SGHTA and CDR2 as FQGNSA. Trimming took off 6 bases at V and 13 bases at J, with 13 bases between the two ends. The CDR3 runs to 12 residues. The CDR3 spells CASSDDLRPLHF. The DNA for the CDR3 is TGTGCCAGCAGTGACGACCTGCGGCCCCTCCACTTT.

J is TRBJ2-2 and V is TRBV28; D assignment may be TRBD1 or TRBD2 (6 bases each). The CDR3 has 17 residues. Germline loops: CDR1 MDHEN, CDR2 SYDVKM. V was clipped by 5 bases and J by 1 base, with 17 bases between them. CDR3 amino acids: CASSPSGGQENTGELFF. CDR3 in DNA: TGTGCCAGCAGTCCTAGTGGGGGGCAGGAGAACACCGGGGAGCTGTTTTTT.

The rearrangement uses TRBV7-2 and TRBJ2-3; unclear D gene. V lost 5 bases and J lost 2, with 14 bases in between. Germline lookup yields CDR1 SGHTA and CDR2 FQGNSA. CDR3 length: 15 residues. CDR3 sequence reads: CASSPAMGITDTQYF. CDR3 DNA sequence: TGTGCCAGCAGCCCCGCAATGGGAATCACAGATACGCAGTATTTT.

J is TRBJ1-3 and V is TRBV7-2, with D tentatively TRBD1 (5 bases). The CDR3 covers 14 residues. From germline, CDR1 is SGHTA and CDR2 FQGNSA. V dropped 3 bases and J dropped 1 base, with 7 bases sitting between them. This chain's CDR3 is CASSFGGSGNTIYF. The CDR3 nucleotides read TGTGCCAGCAGCTTTGGGGGGTCTGGAAACACCATATATTTT.

On this clone: This sample includes further DNA sequences coding for the same CDR3. V usage is TRBV19 and J usage is TRBJ1-5, with TRBD1 identical over 7 bases. V lost 4 bases and J lost 0; bases outside the gene matches: 6. The CDR3 totals 16 residues. Germline values: CDR1 LNHDA, CDR2 SQIVND (reference sequence). The CDR3 loop is CASSTGGGYSNQPQHF. DNA of the CDR3: TGTGCCAGTAGTACAGGGGGGGGATATAGCAATCAGCCCCAGCATTTT.

This sequence joins TRBV29-1 and TRBJ1-4, with D perhaps matching TRBD1 (5 bases). V lost 5 bases to trimming and J lost 7 bases, with 11 bases between them. The V gene's germline CDR1 is SQVTM and CDR2 ANQGSEA. The CDR3 has 12 amino acids. CDR3: CSVWQGGEKLFF. The CDR3 region has the DNA TGCAGCGTTTGGCAGGGCGGTGAAAAACTGTTTTTT.

The rearrangement uses TRBV27 and TRBJ1-2; 10 bases align to TRBD1. Germline V gives CDR1 MNHEY, CDR2 SMNVEV (reference sequence). The V segment lost 6 bases and the J segment 0 bases; nucleotides outside the gene matches: 7. This CDR3 comprises 16 residues. CDR3 region: CASSRDRGTANYGYTF. The CDR3 coding sequence is TGTGCCAGCAGCCGGGACAGGGGCACGGCTAACTATGGCTACACCTTC.

In its sample, this clone was seen once. The chain links TRBV29-1 to TRBJ1-3, with D hard to call. Germline CDR1 is SQVTM and CDR2 is ANQGSEA. Between the trimmed V and J ends, which lost 5 bases and 1 base, there was a span of 9 bases. The CDR3 contains 13 residues. DNA of the CDR3: TGCAGCGTTCGGTCGGGATCTGGAAACACCATATATTTT. Translating it yields CSVRSGSGNTIYF.

The rearrangement joins TRBV6-7 to TRBJ1-5; tentative D call: TRBD1 (5 bases). TRBV6-7 is recorded as an ORF, its role being uncertain. This CDR3 has 14 amino acids. The V and J ends lost 2 bases and 11 bases respectively, with 16 bases between them. In nucleotides, the CDR3 is TGTGCCAGCAGTTACCCGCAGGGTCAATCGTCCCAGCATTTT. Translated: CASSYPQGQSSQHF.

The V call is TRBV7-2, the J call TRBJ1-1, with D tentatively TRBD1 (5 bases). The V and J ends lost 3 bases and 2 bases respectively, with 10 bases between them. This CDR3 contains 14 residues. CDR1 and CDR2 (germline): SGHTA, FQGNSA. The CDR3 region has the DNA TGTGCCAGCAGCTTGGCCAGGGAAAACACTGAAGCTTTCTTT. This encodes CASSLARENTEAFF.

The chain combines TRBV18 with TRBJ1-2; 10 bases line up with TRBD1. V lost 5 bases and J lost 7; bases outside the gene matches: 4. Germline CDR1 is KGHSH and CDR2 is LQKENI. CDR3 length: 13 amino acids. CDR3: CASSTGQGSGYTF. The CDR3 DNA follows: TGTGCCAGCTCAACGGGACAGGGGAGTGGCTACACCTTC.

This rearrangement joins TRBV18 to TRBJ1-2; D is ambiguous. Germline V gene data show CDR1 as KGHSH and CDR2 as LQKENI. This CDR3 is 13 amino acids long. The V gene lost 2 bases and the J gene lost 4 bases, with 8 bases spanning the gap. Written as DNA, the CDR3 is TGTGCCAGCTCACCAGGAGGCGTCTATGGCTACACCTTC. It specifies CASSPGGVYGYTF.

This sequence joins TRBV5-1 and TRBJ2-2, with D possibly called TRBD1 or TRBD2 (5 bases each). The V end lost 4 bases, the J end lost 2 bases, and 15 bases lay between the germline ends. Looked up from germline, CDR1 is SGHRS and CDR2 is YFSETQ. This CDR3 is built from 16 residues. This CDR3 is CASSPQGRDNTGELFF. DNA for the CDR3: TGCGCCAGCAGCCCCCAGGGACGTGACAACACCGGGGAGCTGTTTTTT. The complete variable domain, with remaining parts taken from reference TRBV5-1 and TRBJ2-2, reads KAGVTQTPRYLIKTRGQQVTLSCSPISGHRSVSWYQQTPGQGLQFLFEYFSETQRNKGNFPGRFSGRQFSNSRSEMNVSTLELGDSALYLCASSPQGRDNTGELFFGEGSRLTVL.

V gene TRBV18 combines with J gene TRBJ2-5; D remains ambiguous. Trimming cost V 2 bases and J 1 base, with 8 bases left between them. CDR1 is KGHSH, CDR2 LQKENI, per germline. There are 14 residues in the CDR3. CDR3 amino acids: CASSPINSQETQYF. The CDR3 DNA reads TGTGCCAGCTCACCAATCAACAGCCAAGAGACCCAGTACTTC.

The chain recombines TRBV5-1 with TRBJ1-5, with TRBD1 matching 11 bases. The V gene's germline CDR1 is SGHRS and CDR2 YFSETQ. Trimming cost V 4 bases and J 7 bases; bases outside gene matches: 7. The CDR3 loop spans 15 amino acids. Here the CDR3 reads CASSPGTGGGQPQHF. The CDR3 DNA follows: TGCGCCAGCAGCCCGGGGACAGGGGGAGGACAGCCCCAGCATTTT.

The J gene is TRBJ2-5, the V gene TRBV5-4; D uncertain. V lost 1 base and J lost 5, with 12 bases in between. Germline loops: CDR1 SGHNT, CDR2 YYREEE (reference sequence). The CDR3 sequence is 14 residues long. CDR3 residues: CASSLKSGTETQYF. CDR3 in DNA: TGTGCCAGCAGCTTGAAATCAGGAACGGAGACCCAGTACTTC.

The CDR3 sequence: CATSDPGTVYGYTF. The CDR3 DNA sequence: TGTGCCACCAGTGACCCCGGGACAGTCTATGGCTACACCTTC. The chain employs TRBV24-1 and TRBJ1-2; TRBD1 agrees at 7 bases. With V trimmed by 4 bases and J by 4 bases, 5 bases remained unmatched. Germline CDR1 is KGHDR and CDR2 is SFDVKD. The CDR3 has 14 amino acids.

In its sample, this clone was seen a few times. The chain couples TRBV2 to TRBJ1-1; weak D call: TRBD1 (6 bases). Germline V lookup: CDR1 SNHLY, CDR2 FYNNEI. V was pared by 2 bases and J by 7 bases, with 14 bases between. The CDR3 consists of 14 residues. CDR3 loop: CASSEPSGEFEAFF. Written as DNA, the CDR3 is TGTGCCAGCAGTGAACCCTCAGGGGAGTTTGAAGCTTTCTTT.

The table lists this clone with a few counts. V is TRBV19 and J is TRBJ1-2; no reliable D call. The CDR3 is 14 residues long. Trimming shortened V by 5 bases and J by 3 bases, and 13 bases separated the two germline ends. Germline CDR1 reads LNHDA; CDR2 reads SQIVND (reference sequence). The CDR3 region has the DNA TGTGCCAGTAGTTCCCCCGGTCGTGACTATGGCTACACCTTC. Amino acid sequence: CASSSPGRDYGYTF.

The chain uses TRBV3-1 (or the pseudogene TRBV3-2) and TRBJ2-4; 9 nucleotides agree with TRBD2. Germline V CDR1 and CDR2: LGHDT, YNNKEL (reference sequence). There are 16 residues in the CDR3. After removal of 5 bases from V and 7 bases from J, the junction contained 12 bases not matched to a gene. CDR3 DNA sequence: TGTGCCAGCAGCAAAAACCCCGGGACTAGCCCCAACATTCAGTACTTC. This codes for CASSKNPGTSPNIQYF.

The chain recombines TRBV27 with TRBJ2-5, with no clear D. The germline V and J ends were trimmed by 2 bases and 7 bases, with 11 bases remaining between them. Germline CDR1 MNHEY, CDR2 SMNVEV (reference sequence). CDR3 length equals 13 residues. The CDR3 is CASSLVRSGTQYF. The CDR3 bases are TGTGCCAGCAGTTTAGTACGATCGGGGACCCAGTACTTC.

CDR3 loop: CASSPPGQNYNEQFF. The CDR3 region has the DNA TGTGCCAGCAGTCCTCCGGGACAGAACTACAATGAGCAGTTCTTC. This chain joins TRBV28 and TRBJ2-1; TRBD1 aligns across 7 bases. This CDR3 is built from 15 residues. V gave up 5 bases and J gave up 3 bases; unmatched junction bases: 7. Germline values: CDR1 MDHEN, CDR2 SYDVKM.

The chain has TRBV18 and TRBJ2-4; D is unclear. The germline V gene encodes CDR1 KGHSH and CDR2 LQKENI. This CDR3 contains 16 residues. V lost 3 bases, J lost 0 bases, and 12 bases lay in between. This CDR3 reads CASSPGIEIAKNIQYF. The CDR3 nucleotides read TGTGCCAGCTCACCTGGGATCGAAATAGCCAAAAACATTCAGTACTTC.

J is TRBJ1-2 and V is TRBV28; D remains unclear. The CDR3 extends over 15 amino acids. The germline V and J ends were trimmed by 5 bases and 6 bases, with 19 bases remaining between them. From germline, CDR1 is MDHEN and CDR2 SYDVKM. The DNA for the CDR3 is TGTGCCAGCAGTCCCCTCTGGTTCCTAACTAATGGCTACACCTTC. Protein: CASSPLWFLTNGYTF.

The chain joins TRBV9 to TRBJ1-6; no reliable D call. The CDR3 contains 14 residues. Trimming cost V 0 bases and J 4 bases, with 5 bases left between them. In germline, CDR1 is SGDLS, CDR2 YYNGEE. The CDR3 DNA reads as TGTGCCAGCAGCGTAGCACAATATAATTCACCCCTCCACTTT. Protein sequence: CASSVAQYNSPLHF.